The entry below gives a single TCR beta chain sequence along with its context. This sample is part of a study of blood T cell repertoires in COVID-19. Study as a whole: The analysed material was cDNA or gDNA that came from T cells, B-cell-depleted T cells, or PBMCs.

In the original processing: Cell counts per sample came from amplifying reference gene primers. Sequencing used immunoSEQ multiplex PCR; TCRdb keeps in-frame clones, though not all of them. V, J and clone size are taken as reported in that table, and D and trimming were inferred from the DNA itself. The sample contains around 310,000 clones, around 90% of which appear only once. Followed longitudinally, the Seattle patients had been enrolled during active infection. The CDR3 runs 14 residues. The V end was cut by 1 base, the J end by 2 bases, with 6 bases between. Germline V CDR1 and CDR2: LGHDT, YNNKEL (reference sequence).

This TCR was recovered from a woman aged 25 to 39 with COVID-19, enrolled during active disease. The material sequenced was peripheral blood. The V and J genes are TRBV3-1 (or the pseudogene TRBV3-2) and TRBJ1-5, with unresolved D. CDR3 in amino acids: CASSQGPGNQPQHF. CDR3 DNA: TGTGCCAGCAGCCAAGGTCCCGGCAATCAGCCCCAGCATTTT.